The rows below give T cell receptor beta chains drawn from one sample of a study of tissue T cells after allogeneic stem cell transplantation. Generated by immunoSEQ multiplex PCR, the TCRdb table keeps only in-frame clones and is missing some. The data contain approximately 4,000 clones, less than 80% of them singletons. This sample comprised left colon tissue, obtained at autopsy. These receptor sequences come from a woman between 18 and 50 years old with breast cancer. Each CDR3 is given with its conserved first and last residue. The D gene is left open where the match is weak. Clone size is not always given. Where it is, it says once, few, many or a class for expanded clones.

d_call: TRBD2
v_call: TRBV7-7
clone_size: .
j_call: TRBJ2-2
cdr3_nt: TGTGCTAGCAGCTTGATGCGCGCTAGCGGGGGGAACACCGGGGAGCTGTTTTTT
cdr3_aa: CASSLMRASGGNTGELFF

d_call: .
v_call: TRBV18
clone_size: .
j_call: TRBJ2-7
cdr3_nt: TGTGCCAGCTCACCGACCGGGGGGCCCTACGAGCAGTACTTC
cdr3_aa: CASSPTGGPYEQYF

d_call: .
v_call: TRBV6-2/TRBV6-3
clone_size: .
j_call: TRBJ2-7
cdr3_nt: TGTGCCAGCAGTTCTCCTGGAGTTCGCTCCTACGAGCAGTACTTC
cdr3_aa: CASSSPGVRSYEQYF

d_call: TRBD1
v_call: TRBV2
clone_size: .
j_call: TRBJ1-5
cdr3_nt: TGTGCCAGCAGGACCTCGACAGGGGCCAGCAATCAGCCCCAGCATTTT
cdr3_aa: CASRTSTGASNQPQHF

d_call: .
v_call: TRBV9
clone_size: once
j_call: TRBJ2-2
cdr3_nt: TGTGCCAGCAGCCTCCAACTAGGAACCGGGGAGCTGTTTTTT
cdr3_aa: CASSLQLGTGELFF

d_call: .
v_call: TRBV5-4
clone_size: .
j_call: TRBJ2-2
cdr3_nt: TGTGCCAGCAGCTTGTTGGTGGGGACCACCGGGGAGCTGTTTTTT
cdr3_aa: CASSLLVGTTGELFF

d_call: .
v_call: TRBV27
clone_size: large
j_call: TRBJ1-2
cdr3_nt: TGTGCCAGCAGCTCCCCTTTTGGTCAGAGGGGAGGCTACACCTTC
cdr3_aa: CASSSPFGQRGGYTF

d_call: .
v_call: TRBV19
clone_size: few
j_call: TRBJ2-3
cdr3_nt: TGTGCCAGTAGTAACAGGGATACGCAGTATTTT
cdr3_aa: CASSNRDTQYF

d_call: TRBD2
v_call: TRBV4-1
clone_size: .
j_call: TRBJ2-1
cdr3_nt: TGCGCCAGCAGCCCCATGGGTGCTAGCGGGCCCCTTTCCTACAATGAGCAGTTCTTC
cdr3_aa: CASSPMGASGPLSYNEQFF

d_call: .
v_call: TRBV24-1
clone_size: .
j_call: TRBJ1-3
cdr3_nt: TGTGCCACCAGTGATCGCCTCTCTGGAAACACCATATATTTT
cdr3_aa: CATSDRLSGNTIYF

d_call: .
v_call: TRBV5-1
clone_size: .
j_call: TRBJ2-5
cdr3_nt: TGCGCCAGCAGCTCTTCGGGGGCCCAAGAGACCCAGTACTTC
cdr3_aa: CASSSSGAQETQYF

d_call: .
v_call: TRBV7-8
clone_size: .
j_call: TRBJ2-3
cdr3_nt: TGTGCCAGCAGCTTAGGGGTGGGGTCCCGCACAGATACGCAGTATTTT
cdr3_aa: CASSLGVGSRTDTQYF

d_call: .
v_call: TRBV21-1
clone_size: .
j_call: TRBJ1-1
cdr3_nt: TGTGCCAGCAGCAAGGGTGGTCTTGGTCGGGGTAGGACGTCGAACACTGAAGCTTTCTTT
cdr3_aa: CASSKGGLGRGRTSNTEAFF

d_call: .
v_call: TRBV6-6
clone_size: few
j_call: TRBJ2-7
cdr3_nt: TGTGCCAGCAGTTTCGTTTCCCGGGGGTCCTACGAGCAGTACTTC
cdr3_aa: CASSFVSRGSYEQYF

d_call: TRBD1
v_call: TRBV11-3
clone_size: .
j_call: TRBJ2-3
cdr3_nt: TGTGCCAGCAGCACAGGGGCAACAGATACGCAGTATTTT
cdr3_aa: CASSTGATDTQYF

d_call: TRBD2
v_call: TRBV7-9
clone_size: .
j_call: TRBJ2-1
cdr3_nt: TGTGCCAGCAGCTCCCTCGGACTAGCGGGAGGTGAGCAGTTCTTC
cdr3_aa: CASSSLGLAGGEQFF

d_call: .
v_call: TRBV2
clone_size: .
j_call: TRBJ2-2
cdr3_nt: TGTGCCAGCAGTGATAATGGAGGATCGCCGACCGGGGAGCTGTTTTTT
cdr3_aa: CASSDNGGSPTGELFF

d_call: TRBD2
v_call: TRBV12-5
clone_size: .
j_call: TRBJ2-2
cdr3_nt: TGTGCTAGTGGTTCCGCCTCCTGGACTAGCGGGAGTTCCGGGGAGCTGTTTTTT
cdr3_aa: CASGSASWTSGSSGELFF

d_call: .
v_call: TRBV1
clone_size: .
j_call: TRBJ2-5
cdr3_nt: TGCACCAGCAGGAACAGGGGGCGCGTCAGTAGGCAAGAGACCCAGTACTTC
cdr3_aa: CTSRNRGRVSRQETQYF

d_call: .
v_call: TRBV6-2/TRBV6-3
clone_size: .
j_call: TRBJ2-5
cdr3_nt: TGTGCCAGCAGTTACTCTCTTTATCGGCTCCAAGAGACCCAGTACTTC
cdr3_aa: CASSYSLYRLQETQYF

d_call: .
v_call: TRBV19
clone_size: .
j_call: TRBJ2-3
cdr3_nt: TGTGCCAGTAGTTTCCAGGGACCAGATACGCAGTATTTT
cdr3_aa: CASSFQGPDTQYF

d_call: .
v_call: TRBV28
clone_size: .
j_call: TRBJ1-3
cdr3_nt: TGTGCCAATCCGACAGAAGGGTGGGGAAACACCATATATTTT
cdr3_aa: CANPTEGWGNTIYF

d_call: TRBD1
v_call: TRBV7-9
clone_size: .
j_call: TRBJ1-6
cdr3_nt: TGTGCCAGCACCTCCAACCCACGCGGGACAGGGTATAATTCACCCCTCCACTTT
cdr3_aa: CASTSNPRGTGYNSPLHF

d_call: .
v_call: TRBV9
clone_size: .
j_call: TRBJ1-2
cdr3_nt: TGTGCCAGCAGCGTAGAAGGGAGTGGCTACACCTTC
cdr3_aa: CASSVEGSGYTF

d_call: .
v_call: TRBV6-2/TRBV6-3
clone_size: .
j_call: TRBJ2-7
cdr3_nt: TGTGCCAGCAGTTATGTTTCAGGCTCCTACGAGCAGTACTTC
cdr3_aa: CASSYVSGSYEQYF

d_call: TRBD2
v_call: TRBV4-1
clone_size: .
j_call: TRBJ2-3
cdr3_nt: TGCGCCAGCAGCCAAGGCGCGTGGTCTAGCGGTCGCACAGATACGCAGTATTTT
cdr3_aa: CASSQGAWSSGRTDTQYF

d_call: .
v_call: TRBV7-2
clone_size: .
j_call: TRBJ1-1
cdr3_nt: TGTGCCAGCAGCTTAGTTATGGGGCTGGCTTTCTTT
cdr3_aa: CASSLVMGLAFF

d_call: .
v_call: TRBV28
clone_size: few
j_call: TRBJ1-1
cdr3_nt: TGTGCCAGCAGTTTTACAGGGAAAACTGAAGCTTTCTTT
cdr3_aa: CASSFTGKTEAFF

d_call: .
v_call: TRBV5-1
clone_size: .
j_call: TRBJ2-7
cdr3_nt: TGCGCCAGCAGCCCTGGTGGGGGCTACGAGCAGTACTTC
cdr3_aa: CASSPGGGYEQYF

d_call: .
v_call: TRBV6-4
clone_size: .
j_call: TRBJ2-2
cdr3_nt: TGTGCCAGCAGTGGCGAAAGGGACACCGGGGAGCTGTTTTTT
cdr3_aa: CASSGERDTGELFF

d_call: .
v_call: TRBV27
clone_size: .
j_call: TRBJ2-7
cdr3_nt: TGTGCCAGCAGGGGATTTGGTAGGGAACTATACGAGCAGTACTTC
cdr3_aa: CASRGFGRELYEQYF

d_call: .
v_call: TRBV3-1/TRBV3-2
clone_size: .
j_call: TRBJ1-5
cdr3_nt: TGTGCCAGCAGTTTACACAGCTTGAATCAGCCCCAGCATTTT
cdr3_aa: CASSLHSLNQPQHF

d_call: .
v_call: TRBV27
clone_size: few
j_call: TRBJ2-7
cdr3_nt: TGTGCCAGCAGTTTCGGCGGGACACAATTGTACGAGCAGTACTTC
cdr3_aa: CASSFGGTQLYEQYF

d_call: .
v_call: TRBV2
clone_size: .
j_call: TRBJ1-2
cdr3_nt: TGTGCCAGCAGCGTCGACACGCCCTATGGCTACACCTTC
cdr3_aa: CASSVDTPYGYTF

d_call: .
v_call: TRBV18
clone_size: once
j_call: TRBJ1-2
cdr3_nt: TGTGCCAGCTCACCCGACAGATACTATGGCTACACCTTC
cdr3_aa: CASSPDRYYGYTF

d_call: .
v_call: TRBV4-2
clone_size: .
j_call: TRBJ2-1
cdr3_nt: TGTGCCAGCAGCCAAGGTTCGGAGCAGTTCTTC
cdr3_aa: CASSQGSEQFF

d_call: .
v_call: TRBV3-1/TRBV3-2
clone_size: .
j_call: TRBJ1-5
cdr3_nt: TGTGCCAGCAGCCAAGATTTCGGGGGCGATCAGCCCCAGCATTTT
cdr3_aa: CASSQDFGGDQPQHF

d_call: .
v_call: TRBV30
clone_size: .
j_call: TRBJ2-3
cdr3_nt: TGTGCCTGGAGCCTGTTGGGGGGCCGGGGGACAGATACGCAGTATTTT
cdr3_aa: CAWSLLGGRGTDTQYF

d_call: .
v_call: TRBV19
clone_size: once
j_call: TRBJ1-1
cdr3_nt: TGTGCCAGTAGTATGTCAGCGAACACTGAAGCTTTCTTT
cdr3_aa: CASSMSANTEAFF

d_call: .
v_call: TRBV5-6
clone_size: few
j_call: TRBJ1-1
cdr3_nt: TGTGCCAGCAGCTTTAGGTCAGGGGCCATGAACACTGAAGCTTTCTTT
cdr3_aa: CASSFRSGAMNTEAFF

d_call: .
v_call: TRBV7-2
clone_size: .
j_call: TRBJ1-6
cdr3_nt: TGTGCCAGCATCCATCAGGGATTGGGTTCACCCCTCCACTTT
cdr3_aa: CASIHQGLGSPLHF

d_call: TRBD2
v_call: TRBV2
clone_size: few
j_call: TRBJ2-7
cdr3_nt: TGTGCCAGCAGTTACGGACTAGTCCCGTACTTC
cdr3_aa: CASSYGLVPYF

d_call: .
v_call: TRBV30
clone_size: .
j_call: TRBJ2-2
cdr3_nt: TGTGCCTGGACCCGAGACAGCAACACCGGGGAGCTGTTTTTT
cdr3_aa: CAWTRDSNTGELFF

d_call: .
v_call: TRBV7-9
clone_size: .
j_call: TRBJ2-5
cdr3_nt: TGTGCCAGCAGCGAGGATGTAGCGGAGACCCAGTACTTC
cdr3_aa: CASSEDVAETQYF

d_call: .
v_call: TRBV30
clone_size: .
j_call: TRBJ1-2
cdr3_nt: TGTGCCTGGAGTGTTATCATTGAATGGGGCTACACCTTC
cdr3_aa: CAWSVIIEWGYTF

d_call: .
v_call: TRBV5-6
clone_size: .
j_call: TRBJ2-2
cdr3_nt: TGTGCCAGCAGCTTGGTGGCAGGGATCGGGGAGCTGTTTTTT
cdr3_aa: CASSLVAGIGELFF

d_call: TRBD1
v_call: TRBV5-5
clone_size: large
j_call: TRBJ1-3
cdr3_nt: TGTGCCAGCAGCTACAAGGGACAGGGGAGAAACACCATATATTTT
cdr3_aa: CASSYKGQGRNTIYF

d_call: .
v_call: TRBV9
clone_size: .
j_call: TRBJ1-4
cdr3_nt: TGTGCCAGCAGCGTGGGGGGCGAGGGTGAAAAACTGTTTTTT
cdr3_aa: CASSVGGEGEKLFF

d_call: TRBD2
v_call: TRBV4-1
clone_size: .
j_call: TRBJ2-5
cdr3_nt: TGCGCCAGCTCTATCGGGACTAGCGGGGGGGAACAAGAGACCCAGTACTTC
cdr3_aa: CASSIGTSGGEQETQYF

d_call: .
v_call: TRBV2
clone_size: .
j_call: TRBJ1-1
cdr3_nt: TGTGCCAGCAGTGAAATTGGGGGTGGGGACACTGAAGCTTTCTTT
cdr3_aa: CASSEIGGGDTEAFF

d_call: TRBD1
v_call: TRBV7-9
clone_size: .
j_call: TRBJ2-5
cdr3_nt: TGTGCCAGCAGCTTCCGGGGACAGGAAGAGACCCAGTACTTC
cdr3_aa: CASSFRGQEETQYF

d_call: .
v_call: TRBV6-2/TRBV6-3
clone_size: .
j_call: TRBJ2-7
cdr3_nt: TGTGCCAGCAGTTACGTTGGGGGTTCCTACGAGCAGTACTTC
cdr3_aa: CASSYVGGSYEQYF

d_call: .
v_call: TRBV7-9
clone_size: .
j_call: TRBJ1-2
cdr3_nt: TGTGCCAGCAGCTTAGTCAGCGAATATGGCTACACCTTC
cdr3_aa: CASSLVSEYGYTF

d_call: TRBD2
v_call: TRBV5-1
clone_size: few
j_call: TRBJ2-1
cdr3_nt: TGCGCCAGCAGCTTGGTGGCTAGCGGGGACAATGAGCAGTTCTTC
cdr3_aa: CASSLVASGDNEQFF

d_call: TRBD2
v_call: TRBV7-2
clone_size: .
j_call: TRBJ2-7
cdr3_nt: TGTGCCAGCAGCTTAGCGGCGGGACTAGCGGTAGGCGAGCAGTACTTC
cdr3_aa: CASSLAAGLAVGEQYF